A single sample is the source of the 4 T cell receptor beta chains below, sequenced in a study of T-cell memory formation after mild COVID-19 (dated by TCRdb to about 2021). The library was built by means of 5' RACE. The run used an Illumina NovaSeq 6000. TCRdb reprocessing: public reads trimmed at Q25 with fastp, clones called with MiXCR, in-frame beta chains kept. Each CDR3 protein appears once, grouped with its most common genes and DNA. Across this sample there are a few hundred thousand distinct CDR3 sequences, with around 16% seen only once. The ten largest clonotypes hold roughly 23% of the sample. Source material: PBMCs or a T cell subset sorted from them (not recorded which). The receptors were gathered from a man younger than 35 who had mild COVID-19 (a few samples of this study predate the infection). The sample titles of this study are shuffled in the database, so cell type and time point are left out; the donor was told from shared clones.

This clonotype was found a few times. This chain joins TRBV4-2 and TRBJ1-2; D not resolved. V was trimmed by 1 base and J by 7 bases, leaving 13 bases between them. The germline V gene encodes CDR1 LGHNA and CDR2 YNFKEQ. The CDR3 covers 14 residues. The CDR3 bases are TGTGCCAGCAGCCAAGTAGGACCGCCCTTTGGCTACACCTTC. It codes for CASSQVGPPFGYTF.

CDR3 bases: TGTGCCAGCAGGCGGACTAGCGGGGGTTTATTGGAGACCCAGTACTTC. Translated, it gives CASRRTSGGLLETQYF. The chain combines TRBV3-1 with TRBJ2-5, with TRBD2 matching over 13 bases. Germline CDR1 and CDR2: LGHDT and YNNKEL (reference sequence). This CDR3 comprises 16 residues. With 6 bases clipped from V and 5 bases from J, the junction kept 9 bases outside the gene matches.

The chain carries TRBV5-4 and TRBJ2-3; perhaps D is TRBD1 or TRBD2 (6 bases each). Germline CDR1 SGHNT, CDR2 YYREEE (reference sequence). V shed 7 bases and J shed 2 bases, with 11 bases lying between them. The CDR3 contains 13 residues. The CDR3 DNA follows: TGTGCCAGCGGGGGGCCTCTCACAGATACGCAGTATTTT. This codes for CASGGPLTDTQYF.

V is TRBV6-2 or TRBV6-3 and J is TRBJ2-7; TRBD2 might be the D (6 bases). Looked up from germline, CDR1 is MNHEY and CDR2 is SVGEGT. The CDR3 runs 13 residues. V lost 6 bases to trimming and J lost 6 bases, with 15 bases between them. Here the CDR3 reads CASRGLIVGEQYV. The CDR3 DNA reads as TGTGCCAGCAGGGGACTGATTGTGGGCGAGCAGTACGTC.